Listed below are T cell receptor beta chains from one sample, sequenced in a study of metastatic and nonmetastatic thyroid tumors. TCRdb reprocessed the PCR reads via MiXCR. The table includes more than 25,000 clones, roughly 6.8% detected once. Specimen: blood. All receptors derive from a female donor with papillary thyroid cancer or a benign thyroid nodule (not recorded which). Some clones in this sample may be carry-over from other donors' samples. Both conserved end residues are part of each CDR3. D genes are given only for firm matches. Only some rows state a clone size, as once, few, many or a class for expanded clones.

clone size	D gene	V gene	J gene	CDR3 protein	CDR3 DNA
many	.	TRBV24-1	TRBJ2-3	CATEGVPDTQYF	TGTGCCACCGAGGGGGTTCCAGATACGCAGTATTTT
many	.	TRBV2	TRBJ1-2	CASSAHDTGLGGYTF	TGTGCCAGCAGTGCTCATGACACAGGGTTAGGGGGCTACACCTTC
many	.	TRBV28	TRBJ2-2	CASSRRAGANTGELFF	TGTGCCAGCAGTCGCCGCGCTGGGGCTAACACCGGGGAGCTGTTTTTT
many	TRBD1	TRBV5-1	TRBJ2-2	CASSDPQGWSGELFF	TGCGCCAGCAGCGACCCACAGGGGTGGTCCGGGGAGCTGTTTTTT
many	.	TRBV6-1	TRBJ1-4	CASTPQSGGEKLFF	TGTGCCAGCACCCCGCAGTCCGGAGGCGAAAAACTGTTTTTT
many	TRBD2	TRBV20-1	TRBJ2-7	CSALTLAGAPYEQYF	TGCAGTGCCCTTACACTAGCGGGGGCTCCCTACGAGCAGTACTTC
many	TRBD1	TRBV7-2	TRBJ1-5	CASSPTGGRNQPQHF	TGTGCCAGCAGCCCTACAGGGGGCCGGAATCAGCCCCAGCATTTT
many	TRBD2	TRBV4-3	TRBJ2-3	CASSHIAGAVVDTQYF	TGCGCCAGCAGCCATATAGCGGGGGCCGTCGTAGATACGCAGTATTTT
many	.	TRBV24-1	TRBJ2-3	CATSGHTDTQYF	TGTGCCACCAGTGGACACACAGATACGCAGTATTTT
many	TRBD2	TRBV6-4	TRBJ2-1	CASSDPATSGGEQFF	TGTGCCAGCAGTGACCCCGCGACTAGCGGGGGTGAGCAGTTCTTC
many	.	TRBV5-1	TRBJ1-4	CASSLGGRVNEKLFF	TGCGCCAGCAGCTTGGGAGGCAGGGTTAATGAAAAACTGTTTTTT
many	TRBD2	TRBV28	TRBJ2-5	CASSLVAGGGETQYF	TGTGCCAGCAGTTTAGTTGCGGGAGGCGGAGAGACCCAGTACTTC
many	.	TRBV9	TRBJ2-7	CASSVTGYEQYF	TGTGCCAGCAGCGTTACAGGGTACGAGCAGTACTTC
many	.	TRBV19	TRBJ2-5	CASSIREIQETQYF	TGTGCCAGTAGTATCCGGGAGATCCAAGAGACCCAGTACTTC
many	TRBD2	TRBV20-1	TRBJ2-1	CSADLGLAGASDEQFF	TGCAGTGCCGACCTGGGACTAGCGGGCGCAAGCGATGAGCAGTTCTTC
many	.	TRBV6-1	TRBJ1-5	CASSLDSQPPQHF	TGTGCCAGCAGCCTCGACAGCCAGCCGCCCCAGCATTTT
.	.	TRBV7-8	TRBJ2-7	CASSQALATRGEQYF	TGTGCCAGCAGCCAAGCTTTGGCGACCCGGGGGGAGCAGTACTTC
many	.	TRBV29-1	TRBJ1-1	CSLTQNTEAFF	TGCAGCCTAACCCAGAACACTGAAGCTTTCTTT
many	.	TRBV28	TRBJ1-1	CASSSPVNTEAFF	TGTGCCAGCAGTTCACCCGTGAACACTGAAGCTTTCTTT
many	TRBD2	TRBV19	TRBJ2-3	CASSAQLAISTDTQYF	TGTGCCAGTAGTGCCCAACTAGCGATAAGCACAGATACGCAGTATTTT
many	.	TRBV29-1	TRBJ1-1	CSVEGAGDTEAFF	TGCAGCGTTGAAGGGGCCGGGGACACTGAAGCTTTCTTT
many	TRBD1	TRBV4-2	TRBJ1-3	CASSQEDRSGNTIYF	TGTGCCAGCAGCCAAGAGGACAGGTCTGGAAACACCATATATTTT
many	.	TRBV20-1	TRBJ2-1	CSARGARGNGNEQFF	TGCAGTGCTAGAGGGGCCCGGGGGAATGGCAATGAGCAGTTCTTC
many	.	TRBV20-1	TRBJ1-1	CSASFLDRPLFEAFF	TGCAGTGCTAGTTTCCTTGACAGACCTTTGTTTGAAGCTTTCTTT
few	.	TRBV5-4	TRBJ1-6	CASSGTAGSPLHF	TGTGCCAGCAGCGGGACGGCGGGGTCACCCCTCCACTTT
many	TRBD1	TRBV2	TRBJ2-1	CASSGGWEGQGANEQFF	TGTGCCAGCAGTGGGGGATGGGAGGGACAGGGGGCGAATGAGCAGTTCTTC
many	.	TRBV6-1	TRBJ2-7	CASTRDWGRLNNEQYF	TGTGCCAGCACTCGCGACTGGGGGCGCTTAAATAACGAGCAGTACTTC
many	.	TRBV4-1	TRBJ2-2	CASSHDTGELFF	TGCGCCAGCAGCCACGATACCGGGGAGCTGTTTTTT
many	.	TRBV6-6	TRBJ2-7	CASSYLLGQDYEQYF	TGTGCCAGCAGTTACCTACTAGGACAAGACTACGAGCAGTACTTC
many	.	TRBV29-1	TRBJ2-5	CSVVYIETQYF	TGCAGCGTTGTGTATATTGAGACCCAGTACTTC
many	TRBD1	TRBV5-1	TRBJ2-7	CASSPGTGSTSYEQYF	TGCGCCAGCAGTCCCGGGACAGGGTCAACCTCCTACGAGCAGTACTTC
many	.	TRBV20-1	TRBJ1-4	CSASPAVFATNEKLFF	TGCAGTGCTAGTCCCGCCGTCTTTGCAACTAATGAAAAACTGTTTTTT
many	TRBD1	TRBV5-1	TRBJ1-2	CASSLALDRGYPGGYTF	TGCGCCAGCAGCTTGGCATTGGACAGGGGCTACCCGGGTGGCTACACCTTC
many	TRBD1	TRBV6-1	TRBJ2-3	CASSEMDRGTDTQYF	TGTGCCAGCAGTGAAATGGACAGGGGCACAGATACGCAGTATTTT
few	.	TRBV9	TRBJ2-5	CASSVGSWWALPETQYF	TGTGCCAGCAGCGTAGGGAGTTGGTGGGCCCTCCCTGAGACCCAGTACTTC
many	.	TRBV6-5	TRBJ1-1	CASSYVAEAFF	TGTGCCAGCAGTTATGTAGCAGAAGCTTTCTTT